This record covers a single T cell receptor (beta chain). The sample comes from a study of radiotherapy plus CTLA-4 blockade in lung cancer. Assay used: immunoSEQ multiplex PCR; TCRdb lists only in-frame clones, some missing. Of some 73,000 clones listed, 84% were seen once; the top ten hold approximately 0.73%. The CDR3 loop spans 17 amino acids. The V gene's germline CDR1 is SGHTA and CDR2 FQGTGA. Trimming removed 5 bases at V and 1 base at J, with 20 bases between. This clonotype originated in a human donor with non-small cell lung cancer who had stable disease on radiotherapy plus ipilimumab. The chain is built from TRBV7-3 and TRBJ1-1, with D possibly matching TRBD1 (5 bases). The sequences come from peripheral blood, collected from a patient treated with radiotherapy plus ipilimumab. The CDR3 loop is CASSKTGPLLGNTEAFF. CDR3 nucleotides: TGTGCCAGCAGCAAAACGGGACCGCTCCTTGGGAACACTGAAGCTTTCTTT.